Listed below are T cell receptor beta chains from one sample, sequenced in a study of CD8+ T cells in alopecia areata. Only in-frame clones appear in the TCRdb table, and some are missing; sequencing was by immunoSEQ multiplex PCR. The sample records about 260,000 clones, 60% being singletons. Sequencing was performed on CD4+ T cells sorted from blood, taken around week 54, from a patient treated with tofacitinib. These receptors all stem from a human donor with alopecia areata. Each CDR3 is given without its conserved first and last residue. Clone sizes are given selectively: once, few, many, or a class where the clone is expanded.

v_call	j_call	clone_size	cdr3_aa
TRBV11-2	TRBJ2-7	few	ASSSVYEQY
TRBV15	TRBJ2-5	-	ATSRVSAETQY
TRBV10-3	TRBJ1-2	few	AIKSDRQGIDYT
TRBV15	TRBJ1-2	-	ATSSSGTVANYGYT
TRBV2	TRBJ2-7	-	ASSEAGILSYEQY
TRBV27	TRBJ2-7	-	ASGAYRQGGPYEQY
TRBV9	TRBJ1-1	-	ASSVGAGPNTEAF
TRBV30	TRBJ1-2	-	AWSYGGGDYGYT
TRBV11-1	TRBJ1-2	-	ASTPGTLGNYGYT
TRBV4-1	TRBJ2-7	-	ASSEGRSYEQY
TRBV29-1	TRBJ2-3	-	SVVTGTDTQY
TRBV7-9	TRBJ1-6	-	ASSSGTQHSPLH
TRBV29-1	TRBJ2-1	-	SVRLPRRGDEQF
TRBV2	TRBJ2-5	-	ASSRSETQY
TRBV10-3	TRBJ2-3	few	AISEGGTDTQY